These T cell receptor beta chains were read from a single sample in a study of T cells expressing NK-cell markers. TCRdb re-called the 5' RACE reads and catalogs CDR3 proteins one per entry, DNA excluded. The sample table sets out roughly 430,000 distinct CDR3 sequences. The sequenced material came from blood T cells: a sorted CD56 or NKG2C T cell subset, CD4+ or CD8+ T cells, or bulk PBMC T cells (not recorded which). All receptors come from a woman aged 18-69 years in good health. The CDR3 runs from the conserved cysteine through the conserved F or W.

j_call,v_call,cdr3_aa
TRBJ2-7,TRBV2,CASSEAGYEQYF
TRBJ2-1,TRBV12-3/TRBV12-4,CASSFFGTGMNEQFF
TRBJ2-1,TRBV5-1,CASIGGGGNEQFF
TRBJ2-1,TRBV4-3,CASSQGNGNNEQFF
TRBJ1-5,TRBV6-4,CASSTLPGTARASNQPQHF
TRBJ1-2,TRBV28,CASTNVQGVYGYTF
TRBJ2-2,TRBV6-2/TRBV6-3,CASSYVVTGELFF
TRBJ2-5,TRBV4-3,CASSQAHLWWETQYF
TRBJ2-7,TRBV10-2,CASRTSPGEQYF
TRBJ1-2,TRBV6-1,CASSVGQGAGYGYTF
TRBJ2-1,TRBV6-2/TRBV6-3,CASSPGTAYEQFF
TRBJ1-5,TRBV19,CASSSTGVASNQPQHF
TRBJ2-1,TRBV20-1,CSGTRAGWSSYNEQFF
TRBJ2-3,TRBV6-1,CASSDLGDTQYF
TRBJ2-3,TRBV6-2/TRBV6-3,CASRSGVAQYF
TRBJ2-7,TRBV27,CASAPTGQASYEQYF
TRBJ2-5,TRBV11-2,CASSLARRAETQYF
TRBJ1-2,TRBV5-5,CASSLAEGTDGYTF
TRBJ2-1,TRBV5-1,CASSSLAGPGEQFF
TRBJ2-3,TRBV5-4,CASSLGGRPGDTQYF
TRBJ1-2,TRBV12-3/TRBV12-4,CASRYTGVYGYTF
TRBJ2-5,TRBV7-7,CASSLGQLEETQYF
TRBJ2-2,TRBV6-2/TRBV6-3,CASRQGHTGELFF
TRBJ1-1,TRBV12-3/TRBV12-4,CASRAGEVTEAFF
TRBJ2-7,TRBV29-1,CSVEGTGLEGEQYF
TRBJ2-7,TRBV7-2,CASSSRVGSYEQYF
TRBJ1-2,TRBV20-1,CSAATQGPEGYTF
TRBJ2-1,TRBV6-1,CASSQISGTSGHNEQFF
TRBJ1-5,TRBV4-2,CASSQETYSNQPQHF
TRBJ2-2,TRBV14,CASSVRRQANTGELFF
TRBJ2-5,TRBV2,CASSEQGTETQYF
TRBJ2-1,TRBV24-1,CATSDLTSGSNEQFF
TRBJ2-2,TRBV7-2,CASSLRPSNTGELFF
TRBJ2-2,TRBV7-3,CASSLTRQGATGELFF
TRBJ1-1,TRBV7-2,CASSPGQGTFF